This T cell receptor beta chain was observed in a study of cytomegalovirus exposure and HLA in healthy donors. V gave up 6 bases and J gave up 3 bases; unmatched junction bases: 6. In germline, CDR1 is MDHEN, CDR2 SYDVKM. The CDR3 is 15 amino acids. Whole-study results and caveats: Accurate HLA-A and HLA-B prediction from TCR beta sequences was reported for most subjects.

Primers: 60 Vbeta forward and 13 Jbeta reverse. Sequencing used immunoSEQ multiplex PCR; TCRdb keeps in-frame clones, though not all of them. This table has under 95,000 clones, over 60% appearing once. In regard to this clone: Its antigen remains unknown.

The genes are TRBV28 and TRBJ1-5, with TRBD1 matching 9 bases. The source material was PBMCs. This receptor was taken from a male donor in good health and CMV-seronegative. CDR3 DNA sequence: TGTGCCAGCAGGCCCCGGGACAGGGCCAATCAGCCCCAGCATTTT. As protein: CASRPRDRANQPQHF.